What follows are 23 T cell receptor beta chains derived from one specimen sequenced in a study of shared clonotypes between healthy human individuals. Assay used: immunoSEQ multiplex PCR; TCRdb lists only in-frame clones, some missing. The table has around 580,000 clones, 95% to 98% seen once. CD8 cells classed as naive were CD45RO-negative and positively selected for CCR7, excluding terminally differentiated effector memory CD45RA+ cells. The specimen was naive CD8+ T cells sorted from blood. The receptors shown here come from a man aged 25-45 years in good health.

The V and J genes are TRBV5-8 and TRBJ2-5, with D maybe TRBD1 (6 bases). With 2 bases removed from V and 5 bases from J, the gap between germline ends came to 10 bases. This CDR3 is 13 amino acids long. The germline V gene encodes CDR1 SGHTS and CDR2 YDEGEE. As DNA, the CDR3 is TGTGCCAGCAGCTTACAGGGTTGGGAGACCCAGTACTTC. Translation gives CASSLQGWETQYF.

The rearrangement links TRBV2 to TRBJ2-1; D possibly matches TRBD1 or TRBD2 (5 bases each). Germline V lookup: CDR1 SNHLY, CDR2 FYNNEI. This CDR3 is 15 amino acids long. Trimming took 4 bases from V and 0 from J, leaving 10 bases between them. This CDR3 reads CASSGSGPSYNEQFF. In nucleotides, the CDR3 is TGTGCCAGCAGTGGGTCGGGGCCCTCCTACAATGAGCAGTTCTTC.

The rearrangement uses TRBV5-4 and TRBJ2-7; 8 bases fit TRBD2. The CDR3 spans 16 residues. V lost 3 bases, J lost 6 bases, and 14 bases stayed unmatched. Germline CDR1 is SGHNT and CDR2 is YYREEE (reference sequence). CDR3 residues: CASSSSTGLVSFEQYF. As DNA, the CDR3 is TGTGCCAGCAGCTCTTCCACGGGACTAGTGAGTTTCGAGCAGTACTTC.

The V gene is TRBV5-1, the J gene TRBJ1-2, with no clear D. V was pared by 4 bases and J by 5 bases, with 9 bases between. Germline V gene data show CDR1 as SGHRS and CDR2 as YFSETQ. There are 12 residues in the CDR3. The CDR3 DNA is TGCGCCAGCAGCGAAAGGCCGTATGGCTACACCTTC. Translating it yields CASSERPYGYTF. Full variable domain (rest looked up from reference TRBV5-1 and TRBJ1-2): KAGVTQTPRYLIKTRGQQVTLSCSPISGHRSVSWYQQTPGQGLQFLFEYFSETQRNKGNFPGRFSGRQFSNSRSEMNVSTLELGDSALYLCASSERPYGYTFGSGTRLTVV.

This chain joins TRBV28 and TRBJ2-3, with 8 bases aligning to TRBD2. V lost 4 bases and J lost 3; bases outside the gene matches: 9. The CDR3 covers 16 residues. Germline assignment: CDR1 MDHEN and CDR2 SYDVKM. CDR3: CASSYLAGEQTDTQYF. In nucleotides, the CDR3 is TGTGCCAGCAGTTACCTAGCGGGCGAACAAACAGATACGCAGTATTTT.

This chain joins TRBV4-1 and TRBJ2-5; 8 bases are a match to TRBD1. Trimming cost V 0 bases and J 5 bases; bases outside gene matches: 8. The CDR3 runs 16 residues. The germline V gene encodes CDR1 MGHRA and CDR2 YSYEKL. The chain's CDR3 is CASSQDMPGTGETQYF. The CDR3 DNA reads TGCGCCAGCAGCCAAGACATGCCAGGGACAGGTGAGACCCAGTACTTC.

The chain carries TRBV7-2 and TRBJ2-5, with TRBD2 identical over 13 bases. The CDR3 is 16 amino acids. V trimming: 5 bases; J trimming: 3 bases; junction bases outside the gene matches: 6. Germline V gives CDR1 SGHTA, CDR2 FQGNSA. In DNA form, the CDR3 reads TGTGCCAGCAGCAGGGATGGACTAGCGGGAGAAGAGACCCAGTACTTC. Its translation is CASSRDGLAGEETQYF.

The J gene is TRBJ2-7, the V gene TRBV7-6; D possibly corresponds to TRBD1 (6 bases). The CDR3 length is 17 residues. V lost 4 bases and J lost 4, with 23 bases in between. CDR1 and CDR2 from the germline V gene are SGHVS and FNYEAQ. The CDR3 DNA follows: TGTGCCAGCAGCTCTCAAGGACATACAGGGCCGACTTACGAGCAGTACTTC. It is translated as CASSSQGHTGPTYEQYF.

This chain connects TRBV6-6 to TRBJ2-1; D perhaps matches TRBD2 (6 bases). V was cut by 6 bases and J by 9 bases, with 15 bases left in between. The CDR3 consists of 13 residues. Looked up from germline, CDR1 is MNHNY and CDR2 is SVGAGI (reference sequence). The CDR3 DNA follows: TGTGCCAGCAGACCCAGACTAGTTCCTGAGCAGTTCTTC. Residues: CASRPRLVPEQFF.

The chain links TRBV16 to TRBJ2-7, with a weak D call TRBD1 (5 bases). V was pared by 2 bases and J by 2 bases, with 10 bases between. The CDR3 is made up of 14 amino acids. Germline values: CDR1 KGHSY, CDR2 FQNENV. The CDR3 DNA follows: TGTGCCAGCAGCCAAGCGGCAGGGACCTACGAGCAGTACTTC. Translation: CASSQAAGTYEQYF.

J is TRBJ1-4 and V is TRBV6-5, with D possibly TRBD1 on 6 matching bases. CDR3 length equals 13 residues. The V end lost 2 bases, the J end lost 6 bases, and 7 bases lay between the germline ends. CDR1 is MNHEY and CDR2 is SVGAGI in the germline V gene. The CDR3 sequence: CASSYGGDEKLFF. CDR3 bases: TGTGCCAGCAGTTACGGGGGCGATGAAAAACTGTTTTTT.

This sequence joins TRBV12-2 and TRBJ2-5; the table gives TRBD1 as D, unverified against the DNA. TRBV12-2 is described as a pseudogene. The CDR3 contains 15 residues. This CDR3 reads CASRFIGTVEETQYF. The CDR3 DNA follows: TGTGCAAGTCGCTTCATAGGGACAGTTGAAGAGACCCAGTACTTC.

The chain employs TRBV7-9 and TRBJ2-7, with 12 bases matching TRBD1. CDR1 and CDR2 (germline): SEHNR, FQNEAQ (reference sequence). Losses at the gene ends were 1 base for V and 5 bases for J; bases not matched to a gene: 6. This CDR3 comprises 16 residues. This CDR3 reads CASSLVGGQGAHEQYF. The CDR3 DNA reads TGTGCCAGCAGCTTAGTCGGGGGACAGGGGGCGCACGAGCAGTACTTC.

This clone was observed once. J is TRBJ1-4 and V is TRBV7-9, with TRBD1 matching over 10 bases. J lost 5 bases, V lost 5 bases, and 14 bases had no gene match. The germline gives CDR1 SEHNR, CDR2 FQNEAQ (reference sequence). This CDR3 region has 18 residues. The CDR3, as DNA: TGTGCCAGCAGCCTCGGGCATGGGTTGGGACAGGGGAATGAAAAACTGTTTTTT. This encodes CASSLGHGLGQGNEKLFF.

The rearrangement joins TRBV10-1 to TRBJ2-5; possibly TRBD2 for D (6 bases). CDR3 length: 15 amino acids. Germline CDR1 and CDR2: WNHNN and SYGVQD (reference sequence). V lost 0 bases and J 1 base, leaving 9 bases between the germline ends. CDR3 bases: TGCGCCAGCAGTGAGTCAGGCGGGACCCAAGAGACCCAGTACTTC. Its protein product is CASSESGGTQETQYF.

The chain has TRBV29-1 and TRBJ2-3; a possible D gene is TRBD2 (5 bases). V dropped 7 bases and J dropped 4 bases, with 9 bases sitting between them. Looked up from germline, CDR1 is SQVTM and CDR2 is ANQGSEA. This CDR3 contains 11 residues. The CDR3 DNA reads TGCAGCGGATTAGCGCCAGATACGCAGTATTTT. Translated: CSGLAPDTQYF.

The rearrangement uses TRBV29-1 and TRBJ2-7; a possible D gene is TRBD2 (6 bases). CDR3 length: 13 amino acids. With 3 bases removed from V and 3 bases from J, the gap between germline ends came to 12 bases. Germline V gene sequence: CDR1 SQVTM, CDR2 ANQGSEA. The CDR3 nucleotides read TGCAGCGTTGAGATCGCGGGACGCTACGAGCAGTACTTC. Its protein product is CSVEIAGRYEQYF.

This clone was seen only a few times. The chain combines TRBV7-6 with TRBJ1-1, with TRBD1 matching over 9 bases. Germline lookup yields CDR1 SGHVS and CDR2 FNYEAQ. The CDR3 is 17 amino acids. The V gene end was trimmed by 2 bases and the J gene end by 1 base; junction bases not matched to a gene: 8. The CDR3 DNA follows: TGTGCCAGCAGCTTAACAGGGGGCCCTGTTCCGAACACTGAAGCTTTCTTT. This sequence encodes CASSLTGGPVPNTEAFF.

The rearrangement links TRBV28 to TRBJ2-5, with D possibly TRBD2 on 6 matching bases. The germline V and J ends were trimmed by 2 bases and 4 bases, with 11 bases remaining between them. CDR3 length equals 14 residues. Germline V gene lookup returns CDR1 MDHEN and CDR2 SYDVKM. The DNA of the CDR3 is TGTGCCAGCAGTTTAATACTAGCTGGAGAGACCCAGTACTTC. Protein: CASSLILAGETQYF.

This chain connects TRBV27 to TRBJ2-2; 12 bases match TRBD2. Germline CDR1 and CDR2: MNHEY and SMNVEV (reference sequence). V dropped 5 bases and J dropped 7; count of bases not matched to a gene: 2. The CDR3 length is 14 residues. The CDR3 region is CASSQLAGGGELFF. The CDR3 DNA reads as TGTGCCAGCAGTCAACTAGCGGGAGGCGGGGAGCTGTTTTTT.

This clone was counted a single time. The chain links TRBV9 to TRBJ1-1; a weak D match, TRBD1 (6 bases). The V gene's germline CDR1 is SGDLS and CDR2 YYNGEE. V was trimmed by 0 bases and J by 1 base, leaving 10 bases between them. The CDR3 is made up of 15 amino acids. CDR3 nucleotides: TGTGCCAGCAGCGTAGGTAGGGGGAGGAACACTGAAGCTTTCTTT. Protein: CASSVGRGRNTEAFF.

The gene calls are TRBV9 and TRBJ2-7; 9 bases map to TRBD1. The germline CDR1 and CDR2 sequences are SGDLS and YYNGEE. This CDR3 contains 15 residues. Germline trimming cut 0 bases from V and 5 bases from J; bases unmatched to any gene: 6. The CDR3 bases are TGTGCCAGCAGCGTAGAGGGACAGGGAATCGACGAGCAGTACTTC. This sequence encodes CASSVEGQGIDEQYF.

The V call is TRBV7-3, the J call TRBJ2-7, with D possibly TRBD1 on 5 matching bases. The length of the CDR3 is 16 residues. The ends were cut back, 0 bases at V and 2 bases at J, with 14 bases in the middle. From germline, CDR1 is SGHTA and CDR2 FQGTGA. The DNA of the CDR3 is TGTGCCAGCAGCTTAACGTCGGCAGGGAACACCTACGAGCAGTACTTC. This codes for CASSLTSAGNTYEQYF.